This TCR beta chain was documented in a study of blood T cell repertoires in COVID-19. Study-wide context: The origin of the acute and convalescent COVID-19 samples was the United States, Italy and Spain. In each case, the material was cDNA or gDNA derived from T cells, B-cell-depleted T cells, or PBMCs.

Original analysis: Reference gene primer amplification gave nucleated cell count estimates. Data came from immunoSEQ multiplex PCR; TCRdb stores just in-frame clones and leaves some out. V and J calls and clone size are those listed in that table; D and trimming were worked out from the DNA. This table holds under 200,000 clones, roughly nine tenths found once. The CDR3 is 12 amino acids. The V segment lost 6 bases and the J segment 1 base; nucleotides outside the gene matches: 0. Germline lookup yields CDR1 SNHLY and CDR2 FYNNEI. The chain recombines TRBV2 with TRBJ2-7, with 7 bases fitting TRBD2. The specimen sequenced was peripheral blood. This receptor was taken from a man between 60 and 75 years old with active or convalescent COVID-19. CDR3 nucleotide sequence: TGTGCCAGCAGGCGGGGGTCCTACGAGCAGTACTTC. It is translated as CASRRGSYEQYF.